Reported below is one T cell receptor beta chain. Its antigen is unknown. Indicated time point: persistent/refractory GD, antithyroid drugs over 5 years with positive TRAb. The TCR library was made from RNA extracted from PBMCs. The data stem from a study of regulatory T cells in long-lasting Graves disease. Whole-study context: In persistent Graves' disease, antithyroid drugs had been taken for over 5 years and TSH receptor antibodies stayed positive. Study-level results: Among samples with persistent disease, TRBV28, TRBJ1-2 and TRBJ2-5 were favored. Relative to newly diagnosed Graves' patients, persistent ones had lower TCR diversity. Public clonotype sharing was higher in persistent than newly diagnosed patients.

Library construction for TCR beta used iRepertoire HTBI primers and Arm-PCR of CDR3 regions. One entry per CDR3 protein, called by TCRdb with MiXCR from the multiplex PCR reads. The sample records 350,000 to 450,000 distinct CDR3 sequences, about a fifth being singletons. This CDR3 has 16 amino acids. Germline-derived CDR1 and CDR2 are SEHNR and FQNEAQ (reference sequence). V shed 5 bases, J shed 2 bases, and the junction held 8 bases outside the gene matches. The sequenced sample was peripheral blood mononuclear cells (PBMCs), obtained when the disease was refractory, from a patient treated with antithyroid drugs. The receptor was isolated from a female donor with Graves disease. The chain employs TRBV7-9 and TRBJ1-4, with TRBD1 matching over 7 bases. The CDR3 sequence is CASSPNLGQTNEKLFF. In DNA form, the CDR3 reads TGTGCCAGCAGCCCCAACCTGGGACAGACTAATGAAAAACTGTTTTTT. Variable domain in full (rest from reference TRBV7-9 and TRBJ1-4): DTGVSQNPRHKITKRGQNVTFRCDPISEHNRLYWYRQTLGQGPEFLTYFQNEAQLEKSRLLSDRFSAERPKGSFSTLEIQRTEQGDSAMYLCASSPNLGQTNEKLFFGSGTQLSVL.